Many counts were recorded for the clone carrying this TCR beta chain. Its antigen is currently unknown. This entry comes from a study of T cell repertoires in cytomegalovirus infection. Study summary: CMV infection and matching HLA type were both indicated by public TCR beta signatures. Findings of the study overall: The study identified carriers of CMV plus the relevant HLA from cumulative public TCR beta family frequency. CMV-specific HLA-C-restricted TCR beta clonotypes dominated the ex vivo response.

MiXCR, run by TCRdb on the reads, gives a single entry per CDR3 protein. The data hold under 100,000 distinct CDR3 sequences, with more than 3.5% observed a single time. The CDR3 has 15 residues. The trim removed 5 bases at V and 8 bases at J, leaving 13 bases unmatched. The sample comprised PBMCs. The chain joins TRBV12-3 or TRBV12-4 to TRBJ1-2, with 8 bases matching TRBD1. The sequence derives from a human donor in good health (CMV status not recorded). Some clones in this sample may be carry-over from other donors' samples. CDR3 nucleotides: TGTGCCAGCAGTCCGCCCTCACCGGACAGGGACGGCTACACCTTC. It codes for CASSPPSPDRDGYTF.